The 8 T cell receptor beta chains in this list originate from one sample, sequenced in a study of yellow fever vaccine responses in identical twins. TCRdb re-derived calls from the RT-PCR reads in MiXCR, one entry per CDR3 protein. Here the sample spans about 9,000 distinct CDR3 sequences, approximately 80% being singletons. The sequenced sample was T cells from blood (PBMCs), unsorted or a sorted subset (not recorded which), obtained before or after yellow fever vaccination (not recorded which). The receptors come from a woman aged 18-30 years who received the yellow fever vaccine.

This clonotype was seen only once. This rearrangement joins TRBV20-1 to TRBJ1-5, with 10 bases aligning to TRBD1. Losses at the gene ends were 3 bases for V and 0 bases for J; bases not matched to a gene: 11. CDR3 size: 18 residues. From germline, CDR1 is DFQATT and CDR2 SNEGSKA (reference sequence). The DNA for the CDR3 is TGCAGTGCTAGTCCCTCGGACAGGGGGAGGGGTAGCAATCAGCCCCAGCATTTT. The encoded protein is CSASPSDRGRGSNQPQHF.

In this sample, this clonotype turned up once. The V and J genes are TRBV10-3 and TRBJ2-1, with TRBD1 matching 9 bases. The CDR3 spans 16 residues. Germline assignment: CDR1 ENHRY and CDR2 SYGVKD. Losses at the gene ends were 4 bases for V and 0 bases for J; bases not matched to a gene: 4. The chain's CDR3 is CAISGQDRGSYNEQFF. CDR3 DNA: TGTGCCATCAGTGGTCAGGACAGGGGCTCCTACAATGAGCAGTTCTTC.

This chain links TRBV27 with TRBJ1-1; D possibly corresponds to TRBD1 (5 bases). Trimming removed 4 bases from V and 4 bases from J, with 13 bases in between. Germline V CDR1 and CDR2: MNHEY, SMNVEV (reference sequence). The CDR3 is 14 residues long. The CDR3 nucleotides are TGTGCCAGCAGTTACCTCGGGGGAGGCACTGAAGCTTTCTTT. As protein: CASSYLGGGTEAFF.

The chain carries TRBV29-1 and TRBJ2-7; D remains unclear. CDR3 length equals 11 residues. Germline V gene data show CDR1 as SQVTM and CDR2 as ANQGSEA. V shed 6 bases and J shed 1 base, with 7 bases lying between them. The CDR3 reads CSVYMSYEQYF. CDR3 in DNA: TGCAGCGTCTATATGTCCTACGAGCAGTACTTC.

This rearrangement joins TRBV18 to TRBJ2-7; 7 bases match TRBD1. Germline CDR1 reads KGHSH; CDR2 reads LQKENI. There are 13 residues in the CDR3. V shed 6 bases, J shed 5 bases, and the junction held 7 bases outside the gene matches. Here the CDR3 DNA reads TGTGCCAGCTCCCGCACAGGGGAGAACGAGCAGTACGTC. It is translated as CASSRTGENEQYV.

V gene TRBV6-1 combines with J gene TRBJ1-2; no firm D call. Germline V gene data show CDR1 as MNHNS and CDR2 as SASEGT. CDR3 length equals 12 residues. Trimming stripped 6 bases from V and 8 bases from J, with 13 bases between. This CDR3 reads CASRAGAGGYTF. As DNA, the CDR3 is TGTGCCAGCAGAGCAGGCGCAGGAGGCTACACCTTC.

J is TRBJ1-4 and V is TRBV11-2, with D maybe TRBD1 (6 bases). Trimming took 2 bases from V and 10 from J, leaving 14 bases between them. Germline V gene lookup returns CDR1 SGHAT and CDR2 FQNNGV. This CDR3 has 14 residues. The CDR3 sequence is CASSLSGAGRKLFF. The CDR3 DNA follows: TGTGCCAGCAGCTTATCAGGGGCAGGTAGAAAACTGTTTTTT.

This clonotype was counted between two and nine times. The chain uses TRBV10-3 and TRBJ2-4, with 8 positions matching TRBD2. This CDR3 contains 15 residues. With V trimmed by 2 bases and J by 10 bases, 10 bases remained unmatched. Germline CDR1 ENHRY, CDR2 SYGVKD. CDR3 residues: CAISEGTSGYGIQYF. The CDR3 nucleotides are TGTGCCATCAGTGAGGGAACTAGCGGCTATGGTATTCAGTACTTC.